These T cell receptor beta chains were read from a single sample in a study of T-cell memory formation after mild COVID-19. A single record per CDR3 protein comes from TCRdb applying MiXCR to the 5' RACE reads. The table has nearly 110,000 distinct CDR3 sequences, about 15% seen once. Material for sequencing was PBMCs or a T cell subset sorted from them (not recorded which). The receptors were sampled from a man between 18 and 29 years old who had mild COVID-19 (a few samples of this study predate the infection). Cell type and time point are not known. Each CDR3 is given with its conserved first and last residue. The D gene is left open where the match is weak. Expanded clones get a size class; other rows say once, few or many, or leave the size out.

d_call,v_call,clone_size,cdr3_length,j_call,cdr3_nt,cdr3_aa
TRBD1,TRBV6-5,few,19,TRBJ2-1,TGTGCCAGCAGTTACTCGTATCCACCGGGACAGGGAAACTACAATGAGCAGTTCTTC,CASSYSYPPGQGNYNEQFF
.,TRBV9,few,13,TRBJ1-2,TGTGCCAGCAGCGTAGGTCAGGCCAATGGCTACACCTTC,CASSVGQANGYTF
.,TRBV7-9,.,12,TRBJ1-1,TGTGCCAGCAGCTCCTTTAACACTGAAGCTTTCTTT,CASSSFNTEAFF
.,TRBV7-9,many,10,TRBJ2-3,TGTGCCAGCGGCACAGATACGCAGTATTTT,CASGTDTQYF
.,TRBV7-6,few,15,TRBJ2-7,TGTGCCAGCAGCATTAGCTGGGATCGGGCAGGCGAGCAGTACTTC,CASSISWDRAGEQYF
.,TRBV11-2,few,12,TRBJ1-2,TGTGCCAGCAGCTTAGGAGTCTATGGCTACACCTTC,CASSLGVYGYTF
TRBD1,TRBV28,.,14,TRBJ1-2,TGTGCCAGCAGTCCTGACAGGGGTTGGGATGGCTACACCTTC,CASSPDRGWDGYTF
.,TRBV24-1,.,13,TRBJ2-3,TGTGCCACCAGAAAGGGGTGGGAAGATACGCAGTATTTT,CATRKGWEDTQYF
.,TRBV5-6,few,14,TRBJ1-4,TGTGCCAGCAGACCCACAGGAATTAATGAAAAACTGTTTTTT,CASRPTGINEKLFF
TRBD2,TRBV18,.,15,TRBJ2-4,TGTGCCAGCTCACCGTTAGCGGGGGGGAAAAACATTCAGTACTTC,CASSPLAGGKNIQYF
.,TRBV6-1,.,15,TRBJ1-5,TGTGCCAGCAGTGGATTGGCGTATAGCAATCAGCCCCAGCATTTT,CASSGLAYSNQPQHF
.,TRBV7-9,few,14,TRBJ1-2,TGTGCCAGCAGCTTTCCGGAGGGCCTTTTTGGCTACACCTTC,CASSFPEGLFGYTF
.,TRBV6-5,.,17,TRBJ2-7,TGTGCCAGCAGTTACTCGTCTGCACAGGGAATTGGCGGCGAGCAGTACTTC,CASSYSSAQGIGGEQYF
.,TRBV21-1,.,16,TRBJ2-1,TGTGCCAGCAGCAAAGTTTTGGCTAGCGAAAACAATGAGCAGTTCTTC,CASSKVLASENNEQFF
.,TRBV9,few,16,TRBJ2-1,TGTGCCAGCAGCGTAGATAGCGTGGGGGCCCCCAATGAGCAGTTCTTC,CASSVDSVGAPNEQFF
.,TRBV11-2,.,15,TRBJ2-1,TGTGCCAGCAGTGAATCCCGGCTATCCTACAATGAGCAGTTCTTC,CASSESRLSYNEQFF
TRBD1,TRBV20-1,.,12,TRBJ1-1,TGCAGTGCTAGACAGGGGGCCACTGAAGCTTTCTTT,CSARQGATEAFF
.,TRBV18,.,14,TRBJ1-5,TGTGCCAGCCTTCGACAGGCAAAATATCAGCCCCAGCATTTT,CASLRQAKYQPQHF
.,TRBV27,few,15,TRBJ2-1,TGTGCCAGCAGTTTATCGAAAAATCCCCTTTCCGAGCAGTTCTTC,CASSLSKNPLSEQFF
TRBD1,TRBV7-9,many,16,TRBJ2-5,TGTGCCAGCAGCTTCCGGGACAGGGGGCGCGAGGAGACCCAGTACTTC,CASSFRDRGREETQYF
.,TRBV4-1,.,14,TRBJ1-1,TGCGCCAGCAGCCTCAGGGTATCGGGCACTGAAGCTTTCTTT,CASSLRVSGTEAFF
TRBD2,TRBV29-1,few,13,TRBJ2-1,TGCAGCGTTTTAGGCGGGGGGGCCTATGAGCAGTTCTTC,CSVLGGGAYEQFF
TRBD2,TRBV12-3/TRBV12-4,few,15,TRBJ2-5,TGTGCCAGCAGTACCTGGACTAGCTCTCCAGAGACCCAGTACTTC,CASSTWTSSPETQYF
.,TRBV6-5,few,15,TRBJ1-5,TGTGCCAGCAGTCCAATCCGGACTAGCAATCAGCCCCAGCATTTT,CASSPIRTSNQPQHF
.,TRBV5-1,.,16,TRBJ1-4,.,CASSLVGTTNEKLFFF
.,TRBV4-3,.,14,TRBJ2-1,TGCGCCAGCAGCCTGACGCTCTTGGGCAATGAGCAGTTCTTC,CASSLTLLGNEQFF
.,TRBV5-1,few,14,TRBJ1-5,TGCGCCAGCAGCTGGGGGGGGGCTAATCAGCCCCAGCATTTT,CASSWGGANQPQHF
.,TRBV4-1,many,15,TRBJ2-2,TGCGCCAGCAGCCAGATAGCGGTTAACACCGGGGAGCTGTTTTTT,CASSQIAVNTGELFF
TRBD2,TRBV5-1,.,17,TRBJ2-5,TGCGCCAGCAGTGGGCTAGCGGGGGTCGGCGGCCAAGAGACCCAGTACTTC,CASSGLAGVGGQETQYF
.,TRBV7-9,few,13,TRBJ1-1,TGTGCCAGCAGAAGCAGTCGAGTGACTGAAGCTTTCTTT,CASRSSRVTEAFF
.,TRBV6-2/TRBV6-3,.,13,TRBJ2-7,TGTGCCAGCAGCCCAGACACCCCCTACGAGCAGTACTTC,CASSPDTPYEQYF
TRBD2,TRBV4-3,.,16,TRBJ2-1,TGCGCCAGCAGCCATGAGGCGGGGGGGAACTACAATGAGCAGTTCTTC,CASSHEAGGNYNEQFF
.,TRBV7-7,few,15,TRBJ2-5,TGTGCCAGCAGCTTAGCCTTGGGGTACCAAGAGACCCAGTACTTC,CASSLALGYQETQYF
TRBD1,TRBV4-3,few,16,TRBJ2-7,TGCGCCAGCAGACAAGACCCATGGGACAGGCAATACGAGCAGTACTTC,CASRQDPWDRQYEQYF
.,TRBV19,many,13,TRBJ2-7,TGTGCCAGTAGTACCACAGTGGCTACCGAGCAGTACTTC,CASSTTVATEQYF
.,TRBV12-3/TRBV12-4,few,15,TRBJ2-2,TGTGCCAGCAGTTTGGGTGACAGAAATACCGGGGAGCTGTTTTTT,CASSLGDRNTGELFF
TRBD1,TRBV20-1,.,13,TRBJ2-5,TGCAGTGCAAGAATCGGGACAGGAGGGCCCCAGTACTTC,CSARIGTGGPQYF
.,TRBV20-1,.,12,TRBJ2-5,TGCAGTGCTAGTGGGCGGTTGGAGACCCAGTACTTC,CSASGRLETQYF
TRBD2,TRBV4-3,.,16,TRBJ2-1,TGCGCCAGCAGCCGAGTCCTAGCGGGGGGTACCGATGAGCAGTTCTTC,CASSRVLAGGTDEQFF
.,TRBV6-1,.,16,TRBJ1-1,TGTGCCAGCAGTGAAAAAGGTACGTTATTCGGCACTGAAGCTTTCTTT,CASSEKGTLFGTEAFF
TRBD1,TRBV15,few,16,TRBJ1-2,TGTGCCACCAGCAGAGACAGGGGGCCGAGCCCCTATGGCTACACCTTC,CATSRDRGPSPYGYTF
TRBD1,TRBV5-1,.,13,TRBJ2-3,TGCGCCAGCAGAGGGGGCCCGGGGGATACGCAGTATTTT,CASRGGPGDTQYF
.,TRBV4-2,few,13,TRBJ1-1,TGTGCCAGCAGCTCGGCGGGAAACACTGAAGCTTTCTTT,CASSSAGNTEAFF
.,TRBV7-9,.,13,TRBJ2-5,TGTGCCAGCAGCTCTGGGATCCAAGAGACCCAGTACTTC,CASSSGIQETQYF
TRBD2,TRBV4-2,many,16,TRBJ2-5,TGTGCCAGCAGCCAAAGGGATGGGGGGGACCAAGAGACCCAGTACTTC,CASSQRDGGDQETQYF
TRBD2,TRBV9,.,14,TRBJ2-7,TGTGCCAGCAGCGTCGGCGGGGGAACCCAGGAGCAGTACTTC,CASSVGGGTQEQYF
.,TRBV4-1,.,13,TRBJ2-3,TGCGCCAGCCTTGACACCGACACAGATACGCAGTATTTT,CASLDTDTDTQYF
.,TRBV10-3,.,14,TRBJ2-5,TGTGCCATCAGTGAAGCCCGACAGCAAGAGACCCAGTACTTC,CAISEARQQETQYF
TRBD1,TRBV20-1,.,15,TRBJ1-1,TGCAGTGCTAGTCCCTACGACAGGGGATCGACTGAAGCTTTCTTT,CSASPYDRGSTEAFF
.,TRBV15,many,16,TRBJ2-3,TGTGCCACCAGCAGAGCACAGACGTCTAGCACAGATACGCAGTATTTT,CATSRAQTSSTDTQYF